The present TCR beta chain was sequenced within a study of blood T cell repertoires in COVID-19. Study at large: The United States, Italy and Spain were the sources of the acute and convalescent COVID-19 samples. PBMCs, B-cell-depleted T cells, or T cells provided the cDNA or gDNA that made up the material.

Authors' data handling: Estimation of nucleated cell counts was performed using reference gene primer amplification. Assay used: immunoSEQ multiplex PCR; TCRdb lists only in-frame clones, some missing. The DNA was the basis for D and trimming; V, J and clone size are from that table. The table lists about 160,000 clones, roughly 81% of them singletons. Germline loops: CDR1 SGHTA, CDR2 FQGNSA. Between the trimmed V and J ends, which lost 0 bases and 2 bases, there was a span of 8 bases. The CDR3 is 14 amino acids. Sequencing input: peripheral blood. The V and J genes are TRBV7-2 and TRBJ2-7; D is unresolved. The receptor was isolated from a man aged 40-55 years with acute or convalescent COVID-19. The CDR3 nucleotides read TGTGCCAGCAGCTTAGCGGCGGCAGCCTACGAGCAGTACTTC. Encoded protein: CASSLAAAAYEQYF.